This T cell receptor (beta chain) is from a study of blood T cell repertoires in COVID-19. Study at large: Italy, Spain and the United States were the sources of the convalescent and acute COVID-19 samples. The cDNA or gDNA used as material had been derived from T cells, B-cell-depleted T cells, or PBMCs.

Measured with immunoSEQ multiplex PCR; TCRdb has only the in-frame clones, and not every one. The sample lists 290,000 or so clones; 91% were seen once. The germline V gene encodes CDR1 MNHNS and CDR2 SASEGT. CDR3 length equals 15 residues. J lost 3 bases, V lost 3 bases, and 5 bases had no gene match. Seattle patient enrollment occurred during active infection, with longitudinal follow-up thereafter. The source material was peripheral blood. This clonotype originated in a woman aged 25 to 39 with COVID-19, enrolled during active disease. This chain joins TRBV6-1 and TRBJ2-3, with 8 nucleotides matching TRBD1. CDR3 loop: CASSETGDPTDTQYF. The DNA for the CDR3 is TGTGCCAGCAGTGAGACAGGGGACCCAACAGATACGCAGTATTTT.